This T cell receptor beta chain was sequenced for a study of T cells in Graves' hyperthyroidism and ophthalmopathy (dated by TCRdb to the late 2010s). At the level of the whole study: Peripheral blood samples were taken at initial diagnosis, before any treatment was given. TCR V-J signatures able to tell the groups apart were searched for in a discovery cohort of 90 to 100 patients, of whom 40 to 45 had Graves' ophthalmopathy and about 60 had stable Graves' hyperthyroidism. Prospective prediction of ophthalmopathy was tested in an independent validation cohort of fewer than 20 hyperthyroidism patients and approximately 17 patients who later progressed to ophthalmopathy. The approximately 100 discovery patients were divided at random into training and test sets in a 7:3 ratio. Thyroid tissue and blood T-cell repertoires from about six Graves' hyperthyroidism patients were also compared in the study. Following sampling, methimazole starting at 30 mg daily was given to hyperthyroidism patients, and high-dose intravenous methylprednisolone was given to ophthalmopathy patients. According to the paper, TCR Vbeta CDR3 sequencing was carried out on some 130 peripheral blood samples, which came from under 50 ophthalmopathy, approximately 72 hyperthyroidism and roughly 17 progressor patients. Broader findings and caveats from the paper: A 13 V-J signature model separated ophthalmopathy from stable hyperthyroidism, with just over 85% sensitivity and roughly 81% specificity in cross-validation and 80%/75% in testing. In validation, the model predicted progression to ophthalmopathy with over 60% sensitivity and less than 75% specificity, a median of around six months before onset. No statistical method was used to set the sample size in advance, and investigators knew the group allocation. Blood samples also contained most of the expanded thyroid clonotypes (frequency above 0.001), which suggests that blood repertoires may reflect thyroid immune responses.

Comment on this clonotype: Its binding antigen is unknown. No much larger clone exists at a distance of one base, and base qualities are not known.

Moderately to severely active disease, a Clinical Activity Score of at least 3, a NOSPECS grade of at least 4, and a duration under 3 months were present in ophthalmopathy patients. The study excluded patients with uncontrolled infections, other autoimmune diseases, pregnancy or lactation. Clinical symptoms, serum thyroxine and TRAb, thyroid ultrasound, and orbital computed tomography formed the basis for the diagnoses. PBMCs were separated from roughly 9.3 ml of fresh peripheral blood using Ficoll-Paque density gradient centrifugation. Total RNA was extracted with Trizol reagent, and quality was checked on an Agilent 2100 Bioanalyzer. Per the germline V gene (reference sequence), SEHNR is the CDR1 and FQNEAQ is the CDR2. After removal of 4 bases from V and 1 base from J, the junction retains 2 bases not matched to a gene. The CDR3 runs 15 residues from the cysteine to the phenylalanine. Kept here is only the CDR3 DNA, which spans 45 bases and is read in frame from base 1.

The TCR beta CDR3 regions were amplified from the RNA transcripts. The TCR CDR3 was subjected to a first round of RT-PCR using the HTBI primer set and the Qiagen OneStep RT-PCR kit. Libraries were constructed in a second round of multiplex PCR, after which size selection and purification were carried out. The libraries were sequenced on an Illumina HiSeq2000 using paired-end 100 bp reads. In the paper's pipeline: SOAPnuke was used to process the raw data, with reads discarded if the reads contained adapters or uncalled bases, had a mean Phred below 15, or lacked an exact constant-primer or identifier match. COPE v1.2.5 was used to merge high-quality paired reads, and clonotypes were defined as unique nucleotide sequences. MiTCR v1.1 was used to align clonotypes to the IMGT TRBV, TRBD and TRBJ reference segments. The analysis included only V-J combinations with a frequency above 0.0001, which together covered more than 99% of the repertoires. A TCS score was defined as the ratio of F50 (clonal expansion) to E x V (chaos), with BLOSUM62-based TCRdist applied between CDR3 peptides within each V-J. Welch's t-statistics and random forest reduced 514 V-J features to 13, which were used in a naive Bayes classifier (R e1071). TCRdb redid the processing of the public reads, applying fastp at Q25 and MiXCR, and retained in-frame beta chains. Each entry merges the rows of one CDR3 protein and shows their most common DNA and genes. The V and J calls were not made by the authors but by TCRdb's processing. The sample profile shows 660,000 or so distinct CDR3 sequences; less than 25% of them were found once. The ten largest clonotypes hold roughly 30% of the sample.

Sequencing was performed on blood. The TCR originated in a man aged 25-45 years with Graves' ophthalmopathy. The rearrangement joined TRBV7-9 to TRBJ2-5; TRBD2 fits 11 bases in the junction. Here is the DNA: TGTGCCAGCAGCTCTAGCGGGAGGCGCCAAGAGACCCAGTACTTC. Translated, this is CASSSSGRRQETQYF. With the portions outside the CDR3 filled from the reference TRBV7-9 and TRBJ2-5 genes, the complete variable region becomes DTGVSQNPRHKITKRGQNVTFRCDPISEHNRLYWYRQTLGQGPEFLTYFQNEAQLEKSRLLSDRFSAERPKGSFSTLEIQRTEQGDSAMYLCASSSSGRRQETQYFGPGTRLLVL.